These 27 T cell receptor beta chains were all obtained from the same sample, sequenced in a study of T cell repertoires and HLA-DP antigens. These receptors lack a known antigen. Sequencing was performed with immunoSEQ multiplex PCR; in TCRdb, only in-frame clones are kept and a portion is missing. The sample yields about 89,000 clones, roughly 86% seen once. Source material: CD4+ T cells from PBMCs. These receptor sequences come from a man aged 50-59 years in good health and CMV-seronegative.

The V gene is TRBV5-4, the J gene TRBJ1-2, with D tentatively TRBD1 (5 bases). The CDR3 spans 14 residues. Germline CDR1 SGHNT, CDR2 YYREEE (reference sequence). Trimming shortened V by 4 bases and J by 4 bases, and 14 bases separated the two germline ends. The CDR3 nucleotides are TGTGCCAGCAGCGCTGGACGGGGGATCTATGGCTACACCTTC. Its protein is CASSAGRGIYGYTF. The complete variable domain, with remaining parts taken from reference TRBV5-4 and TRBJ1-2, reads ETGVTQSPTHLIKTRGQQVTLRCSSQSGHNTVSWYQQALGQGPQFIFQYYREEENGRGNFPPRFSGLQFPNYSSELNVNALELDDSALYLCASSAGRGIYGYTFGSGTRLTVV.

This chain connects TRBV28 to TRBJ2-3; a weak D match, TRBD2 (5 bases). V lost 8 bases to trimming and J lost 6 bases, with 12 bases between them. The CDR3 length is 12 residues. Per germline, CDR1 MDHEN and CDR2 SYDVKM. The CDR3 here is CASWERKDTQYF. The DNA for the CDR3 is TGTGCCAGCTGGGAGCGGAAGGATACGCAGTATTTT.

This rearrangement joins TRBV4-3 to TRBJ1-1; perhaps TRBD1 as D (5 bases). V lost 1 base and J lost 5, with 11 bases in between. CDR3 size: 14 residues. Looked up from germline, CDR1 is LGHNA and CDR2 is YSLEER. The CDR3 nucleotides read TGCGCCAGCAGCCAAGGTATGGGGGGAACTGAAGCTTTCTTT. Its protein is CASSQGMGGTEAFF.

In its sample, this clone was seen a few times. The junction shows a germline mismatch at one end, possibly a read error. CDR3 sequence (DNA): TGTGCCAGCAGCTTGGGAAGGCGTTTTGACTTC. This translates into CASSLGRRFDF. The V gene is TRBV5-8, the J gene TRBJ1-2; D unresolved. CDR3 length: 11 amino acids. Germline-derived CDR1 and CDR2 are SGHTS and YDEGEE.

The chain combines TRBV6-1 with TRBJ1-4, with D unresolved. The length of the CDR3 is 15 residues. Germline assignment: CDR1 MNHNS and CDR2 SASEGT. With 0 bases removed from V and 0 bases from J, the gap between germline ends came to 5 bases. The CDR3 reads CASSEAGATNEKLFF. For the CDR3, the DNA is TGTGCCAGCAGTGAAGCGGGCGCAACTAATGAAAAACTGTTTTTT.

Notes on this clone: One junction end does not reproduce the germline sequence, and a read error may be involved. This chain links TRBV7-7 with TRBJ2-1; D perhaps matches TRBD2 (5 bases). From germline, CDR1 is SSHAT and CDR2 FNYEAQ (reference sequence). This CDR3 contains 15 residues. The CDR3 is CASSPRAFDYNEQFF. The DNA for the CDR3 is TGTGCTAGCAGCCCGCGGGCCTTTGACTACAATGAGCAGTTCTTC. The entire variable domain, with the rest obtained from reference TRBV7-7 and TRBJ2-1, is as follows: GAGVSQSPRYKVTKRGQDVTLRCDPISSHATLYWYQQALGQGPEFLTYFNYEAQPDKSGLPSDRFSAERPEGSISTLTIQRTEQRDSAMYRCASSPRAFDYNEQFFGPGTRLTVL.

The genes are TRBV2 and TRBJ2-2, with D unresolved. The V gene lost 7 bases and the J gene lost 0 bases, with 9 bases spanning the gap. CDR3 length equals 14 residues. CDR1 SNHLY and CDR2 FYNNEI come from the germline V gene. The CDR3 coding sequence is TGTGCCAGCATAAGGGATTCGAACACCGGGGAGCTGTTTTTT. Translated, it gives CASIRDSNTGELFF.

On this clone: A junction end diverges from the germline sequence, so it may reflect a read error. Here the CDR3 reads CASSLDRGQITGELFF. For the CDR3, the DNA is TGTGCCAGCAGCCTAGACAGGGGTCAAATCACCGGGGAGCTGTTTTTT. V and J are TRBV11-2 and TRBJ2-2; TRBD1 agrees at 8 bases. Germline V CDR1 and CDR2: SGHAT, FQNNGV. The CDR3 runs 16 residues.

The table lists this clone with a count of one. The CDR3, as DNA: TGTGCCAGCAGCCTCCGGGACTTGCCCACAGATACGCAGTATTTT. Residues: CASSLRDLPTDTQYF. The V gene is TRBV11-2, the J gene TRBJ2-3, with D possibly matching TRBD2 (6 bases). The CDR3 sequence is 15 residues long. With 5 bases removed from V and 2 bases from J, the gap between germline ends came to 14 bases. From germline, CDR1 is SGHAT and CDR2 FQNNGV.

The genes are TRBV7-8 and TRBJ1-5, with 7 nucleotides matching TRBD1. The CDR3 length is 14 residues. The germline gives CDR1 SGHVS, CDR2 FQNEAQ. The trim removed 5 bases at V and 3 bases at J, leaving 4 bases unmatched. This CDR3 is CASSRGQNNQPQHF. DNA of the CDR3: TGTGCCAGCAGCCGGGGACAGAACAATCAGCCCCAGCATTTT.

V usage is TRBV2 and J usage is TRBJ2-1, with no clear D. This CDR3 is 14 amino acids long. Germline CDR1 and CDR2: SNHLY and FYNNEI. V lost 4 bases, J lost 6 bases, and 13 bases lay in between. The DNA of the CDR3 is TGTGCCAGCAGTGGGGAATCCTGGGTCAATGAGCAGTTCTTC. Protein: CASSGESWVNEQFF.

The genes are TRBV28 and TRBJ2-1; 10 bases are a match to TRBD2. The CDR3 runs 16 residues. The germline V gene encodes CDR1 MDHEN and CDR2 SYDVKM. Trimming cost V 5 bases and J 6 bases; bases outside gene matches: 10. CDR3 amino acids: CASSLSSGRFINEQFF. The CDR3 DNA reads as TGTGCCAGCAGTCTTAGTAGCGGGAGGTTTATCAATGAGCAGTTCTTC. Full variable domain (rest looked up from reference TRBV28 and TRBJ2-1): DVKVTQSSRYLVKRTGEKVFLECVQDMDHENMFWYRQDPGLGLRLIYFSYDVKMKEKGDIPEGYSVSREKKERFSLILESASTNQTSMYLCASSLSSGRFINEQFFGPGTRLTVL.

The chain combines TRBV6-5 with TRBJ2-7; tentatively, D is TRBD2 (7 bases). The CDR3 has 15 residues. From germline, CDR1 is MNHEY and CDR2 SVGAGI. V lost 6 bases and J lost 3, with 18 bases in between. CDR3 nucleotides: TGTGCCAGCAGGCCCCTAGGGGGGGTTGACTACGAGCAGTACTTC. As protein: CASRPLGGVDYEQYF.

The chain employs TRBV30 and TRBJ2-6; D not certain. CDR3 length equals 15 residues. Germline V lookup: CDR1 GTSNPN, CDR2 SVGIG (reference sequence). V lost 3 bases and J lost 2, with 11 bases in between. DNA for the CDR3: TGTGCCTGGAGACGAGCCTCCACTGGGGCCAACGTCCTGACTTTC. It encodes CAWRRASTGANVLTF.

Turning to this clone: Sequence at one end of the junction differs from germline and may be a read error. The rearrangement joins TRBV4-3 to TRBJ1-2, with D tentatively TRBD1 (5 bases). The CDR3 is made up of 14 amino acids. Germline V gene sequence: CDR1 LGHNA, CDR2 YSLEER. CDR3 loop: CASSPRGTDYGYAF. CDR3 DNA: TGCGCCAGCAGCCCCCGGGGCACAGACTATGGCTACGCCTTC.

The chain links TRBV19 to TRBJ1-3; TRBD1 matches at 8 bases. The J segment lost 4 bases and the V segment lost 7 bases, leaving 9 bases of the junction unmatched. This CDR3 has 15 residues. The germline V gene encodes CDR1 LNHDA and CDR2 SQIVND (reference sequence). CDR3 nucleotide sequence: TGTGCCAGTACCTTGACCGGGACAGGAGGAAACACCATATATTTT. Its protein product is CASTLTGTGGNTIYF.

The chain links TRBV10-1 to TRBJ2-7; D might be TRBD1 (6 bases). Germline lookup yields CDR1 WNHNN and CDR2 SYGVQD (reference sequence). Trimming left V 6 bases short and J 6 bases short, with 15 bases between. CDR3 length equals 13 residues. CDR3 nucleotide sequence: TGCGCCAGCAGCCGAACAGGGAAGGGCGAGCAGTACTTC. Translated: CASSRTGKGEQYF.

CDR3 DNA sequence: TGTGCCAGCAGCACAGCGCCCTTCGGGGCGCCCCAGACTAACTATGGCTACACCTTC. Protein: CASSTAPFGAPQTNYGYTF. The V and J genes are TRBV7-9 and TRBJ1-2, with D possibly TRBD1 on 5 matching bases. Trimming pared 5 bases from V and 0 bases from J, leaving 25 bases between. Germline V CDR1 and CDR2: SEHNR, FQNEAQ (reference sequence). The CDR3 totals 19 residues.

In DNA form, the CDR3 reads TGTGCCAGCAGCTTGATGGCATCTGGAAACACCATATATTTT. As protein: CASSLMASGNTIYF. The gene calls are TRBV5-4 and TRBJ1-3; D remains unclear. The CDR3 extends over 14 amino acids. CDR1 and CDR2 from the germline V gene are SGHNT and YYREEE (reference sequence). The germline V and J ends were trimmed by 1 base and 1 base, with 6 bases remaining between them.

This clone has more than one count but fewer than ten. The CDR3: CASSRDYLSTDTQYF. The DNA of the CDR3 is TGTGCCAGCAGCCGAGACTATCTTAGCACAGATACGCAGTATTTT. The V gene is TRBV7-2, the J gene TRBJ2-3; D perhaps matches TRBD2 (5 bases). This CDR3 is 15 amino acids long. Germline CDR1 reads SGHTA; CDR2 reads FQGNSA. The germline V and J ends were trimmed by 5 bases and 0 bases, with 12 bases remaining between them.

The chain joins TRBV5-4 to TRBJ1-1; tentative D call: TRBD1 (5 bases). The CDR3 totals 13 residues. CDR1 and CDR2 from the germline V gene are SGHNT and YYREEE (reference sequence). V was cut by 5 bases and J by 1 base, with 9 bases left in between. The CDR3 sequence is CASSQTANTEAFF. DNA of the CDR3: TGTGCCAGCAGTCAGACAGCGAACACTGAAGCTTTCTTT.

The gene calls are TRBV10-1 and TRBJ2-2, with 8 bases fitting TRBD1. Germline loops: CDR1 WNHNN, CDR2 SYGVQD (reference sequence). V shed 7 bases, J shed 3 bases, and the junction held 4 bases outside the gene matches. This CDR3 has 14 amino acids. Here the CDR3 reads CASILDRDTGELFF. DNA of the CDR3: TGCGCCAGCATTCTGGACAGGGACACCGGGGAGCTGTTTTTT.

About this clone: Different DNA sequences within this sample yield the same CDR3. The J gene is TRBJ2-7, the V gene TRBV4-3; TRBD2 matches 11 bases. J lost 3 bases, V lost 0 bases, and 1 base had no gene match. This CDR3 region has 15 residues. CDR1 and CDR2 (germline): LGHNA, YSLEER. The CDR3 DNA sequence: TGCGCCAGCAGCCAAGATACTAGCGGGAGCTACGAGCAGTACTTC. This gives the protein CASSQDTSGSYEQYF.

The rearrangement joins TRBV6-1 to TRBJ2-5; 10 bases are shared with TRBD2. The CDR3 loop spans 16 amino acids. V shed 4 bases and J 1 base; nucleotides not matched to a gene: 6. Germline V gene data show CDR1 as MNHNS and CDR2 as SASEGT. As DNA, the CDR3 is TGTGCCAGCAGTGTCATAGCGGGGGGCGTCCAAGAGACCCAGTACTTC. Its translation is CASSVIAGGVQETQYF.

The chain uses TRBV10-3 and TRBJ2-1, with D tentatively TRBD2 (6 bases). V was clipped by 6 bases and J by 4 bases, with 22 bases between them. CDR1 and CDR2 (germline): ENHRY, SYGVKD. There are 17 residues in the CDR3. DNA for the CDR3: TGTGCCATCAGCGACTCCGGGCTCTCTGGGGGGTACAATGAGCAGTTCTTC. This sequence encodes CAISDSGLSGGYNEQFF.

This clone was observed a few times. The rearrangement uses TRBV30 and TRBJ2-7; D is undetermined. The CDR3 spans 12 residues. V was trimmed by 3 bases and J by 3 bases, leaving 9 bases between them. Germline V lookup: CDR1 GTSNPN, CDR2 SVGIG (reference sequence). CDR3 protein: CAWSLSDYEQYF. CDR3 bases: TGTGCCTGGAGCCTTTCGGACTACGAGCAGTACTTC.

V gene TRBV25-1 combines with J gene TRBJ2-3; D perhaps matches TRBD1 (5 bases). CDR1 is MGHDK, CDR2 SYGVNS, per germline. The CDR3 is made up of 14 amino acids. The V gene lost 6 bases and the J gene lost 6 bases, with 16 bases spanning the gap. Here the CDR3 reads CASRGHPLGDTQYF. The DNA of the CDR3 is TGTGCCAGCAGAGGACACCCATTAGGCGATACGCAGTATTTT.